This is a list of T cell receptor beta chains from one sample in a study of identical twins. Using its own MiXCR run on the 5' RACE reads, TCRdb lists one record per CDR3 protein. The sample includes 450,000 or so distinct CDR3 sequences, 13% to 15% of them seen just once. These records were also assigned to another study, of yellow fever vaccine responses in identical twins.

Sequencing used CD4+ T cells sorted from blood. The receptors were sampled from a woman under 30 in good health. Each CDR3 is given with its conserved first and last residue. D genes are given only for firm matches. Not every row has a clone size; where given, it reads once, few, many or a size class.

j_call v_call clone_size d_call cdr3_aa cdr3_nt
TRBJ1-4 TRBV29-1 few TRBD1 CSVESGGGEKLFF TGCAGCGTTGAATCAGGGGGCGGCGAAAAACTGTTTTTT
TRBJ2-1 TRBV20-1 few TRBD2 CSASGGAYNEQFF TGCAGTGCTAGCGGGGGGGCCTACAATGAGCAGTTCTTC
TRBJ2-7 TRBV7-8 NA TRBD1 CASSLVTGTGSYEQYF TGTGCCAGCAGCTTGGTTACCGGGACAGGGTCCTACGAGCAGTACTTC
TRBJ2-5 TRBV6-2/TRBV6-3 few NA CASSWGSGETQYF TGTGCCAGCAGTTGGGGTAGTGGAGAGACCCAGTACTTC
TRBJ2-3 TRBV20-1 NA NA CTANPTSTDTQYF TGCACCGCGAATCCTACTAGCACAGATACGCAGTATTTT
TRBJ1-2 TRBV6-5 few NA CASSYSAGLEYGYTF TGTGCCAGCAGTTACTCGGCAGGGTTAGAATATGGCTACACCTTC
TRBJ2-1 TRBV7-9 few TRBD1 CASSFSDRGRDEQFF TGTGCCAGCAGCTTTTCGGACAGGGGGCGGGATGAGCAGTTCTTC
TRBJ2-7 TRBV28 NA TRBD2 CASLGASRGSGSQYEQYF TGTGCCAGCCTTGGGGCAAGCCGGGGGAGCGGGAGTCAATACGAGCAGTACTTC
TRBJ2-1 TRBV5-1 few TRBD1 CASSLEKGQGSYNEQFF TGCGCCAGCAGCTTGGAAAAGGGACAGGGGAGCTACAATGAGCAGTTCTTC
TRBJ1-2 TRBV5-6 few NA CASSLAYSGYTF TGTGCCAGCAGCTTGGCGTACTCTGGCTACACCTTC
TRBJ2-3 TRBV19 NA NA CASSRSSSTDTQYF TGTGCCAGTAGCAGGTCCTCTAGCACAGATACGCAGTATTTT
TRBJ2-7 TRBV18 NA NA CASSPKATSYEQYF TGTGCCAGCTCACCAAAGGCGACCTCCTACGAGCAGTACTTC
TRBJ2-3 TRBV29-1 many NA CSVRRGSSADTQYF TGCAGCGTTCGAAGGGGCAGTAGCGCAGATACGCAGTATTTT
TRBJ1-5 TRBV28 few TRBD1 CASSLFSGGVGNQPQHF TGTGCCAGCAGTTTGTTCTCAGGGGGCGTGGGCAATCAGCCCCAGCATTTT
TRBJ1-3 TRBV20-1 NA NA CSAQTGNTIYF TGCAGTGCTCAGACCGGAAACACCATATATTTT
TRBJ2-7 TRBV12-3/TRBV12-4 once TRBD1 CASSPSTGATYEQYF TGTGCCAGCAGCCCATCGACAGGGGCTACCTACGAGCAGTACTTC
TRBJ2-1 TRBV12-3/TRBV12-4 NA NA CASSFTGTSYNEQFF TGTGCCAGCAGTTTTACCGGGACCTCCTACAATGAGCAGTTCTTC
TRBJ2-1 TRBV6-1 NA NA CASRAAGIWNEQFF TGTGCCAGCAGAGCAGCAGGGATCTGGAATGAGCAGTTCTTC
TRBJ2-7 TRBV5-1 NA NA CASSFRDKTYEQYF TGCGCCAGCAGCTTCCGGGACAAGACCTACGAGCAGTACTTC
TRBJ1-5 TRBV2 NA NA CASSDGGRQNQPQHF TGTGCCAGCAGTGATGGGGGGAGACAGAATCAGCCCCAGCATTTT
TRBJ2-3 TRBV12-3/TRBV12-4 NA NA CASSPLDSSSTDTQYF TGTGCCAGCAGTCCCCTGGACAGCTCTAGCACAGATACGCAGTATTTT
TRBJ2-1 TRBV7-2 few TRBD2 CASSFAGTSRFFEQFF TGTGCCAGCAGCTTCGCCGGGACTAGCCGGTTCTTTGAGCAGTTCTTC
TRBJ2-1 TRBV6-1 NA TRBD1 CASSPGTGPLATYNEQFF TGTGCCAGCAGTCCCGGGACAGGCCCCCTGGCAACCTACAATGAGCAGTTCTTC
TRBJ2-3 TRBV20-1 NA TRBD2 CSAKGLAGVRDTQYF TGCAGTGCTAAGGGACTAGCGGGAGTAAGAGATACGCAGTATTTT
TRBJ2-6 TRBV10-3 few NA CAISDGAVRSGANVLTF TGTGCCATCAGTGACGGGGCAGTCCGCTCTGGGGCCAACGTCCTGACTTTC
TRBJ2-5 TRBV3-1 few NA CASSPPGAETQYF TGTGCCAGCAGCCCCCCCGGAGCGGAGACCCAGTACTTC
TRBJ2-1 TRBV5-1 NA TRBD2 CASSFLAGGQNEQFF TGCGCCAGCAGCTTTCTAGCGGGAGGGCAAAATGAGCAGTTCTTC
TRBJ2-3 TRBV12-3/TRBV12-4 many NA CASDARGSTDTQYF TGTGCCAGCGACGCACGGGGGAGCACAGATACGCAGTATTTT
TRBJ2-3 TRBV5-5 NA NA CASSLKPGLPDTQYF TGTGCCAGCAGCTTGAAGCCAGGCCTCCCAGATACGCAGTATTTT
TRBJ2-1 TRBV2 many TRBD2 CASRRGGNNEQFF TGTGCCAGCCGCCGCGGGGGAAACAATGAGCAGTTCTTC